The 19 T cell receptor beta chains given below trace back to one sample, sequenced in a study of blood T cell repertoires in COVID-19. Assay used: immunoSEQ multiplex PCR; TCRdb lists only in-frame clones, some missing. The sample yields tens of thousands of clones, approximately 90% seen once. Material for sequencing was peripheral blood. These receptors came from a woman in her fifties or sixties with COVID-19, enrolled during active disease.

The chain combines TRBV10-1 with TRBJ2-1, with TRBD2 identical over 8 bases. This CDR3 contains 16 residues. Per the germline V gene, CDR1 is WNHNN and CDR2 is SYGVQD (reference sequence). The V gene end was trimmed by 11 bases and the J gene end by 3 bases; junction bases not matched to a gene: 15. The CDR3 protein is CACRLAGSVVYNEQFF. CDR3 in DNA: TGCGCCTGTAGGCTAGCGGGCTCTGTGGTCTACAATGAGCAGTTCTTC.

The chain uses TRBV9 and TRBJ2-5; D is possibly TRBD1 (6 bases). The ends were cut back, 3 bases at V and 2 bases at J, with 14 bases in the middle. CDR3 size: 15 residues. Per the germline V gene, CDR1 is SGDLS and CDR2 is YYNGEE. The CDR3 DNA reads TGTGCCAGCAGCGGGAAAACAGGGACACAAGAGACCCAGTACTTC. Its protein is CASSGKTGTQETQYF.

The rearrangement joins TRBV10-3 to TRBJ2-2, with 9 bases fitting TRBD2. Losses at the gene ends were 5 bases for V and 0 bases for J; bases not matched to a gene: 1. Germline CDR1 reads ENHRY; CDR2 reads SYGVKD. The CDR3 loop spans 15 amino acids. The CDR3 here is CAISLAGANTGELFF. The CDR3 DNA follows: TGTGCCATCAGTTTAGCGGGGGCGAACACCGGGGAGCTGTTTTTT.

The chain uses TRBV30 and TRBJ2-7; D unresolved. This CDR3 spans 15 amino acids. V lost 0 bases and J lost 0, with 12 bases in between. CDR1 is GTSNPN, CDR2 SVGIG, per germline (reference sequence). The CDR3 bases are TGTGCCTGGAGTGTACGTCTTTTCAGCTCCTACGAGCAGTACTTC. Protein product: CAWSVRLFSSYEQYF.

This clone was found a few times. The chain employs TRBV5-8 and TRBJ2-1; 8 bases match TRBD2. The J segment lost 6 bases and the V segment lost 5 bases, leaving 10 bases of the junction unmatched. The CDR3 loop spans 15 amino acids. CDR1 and CDR2 (germline): SGHTS, YDEGEE. CDR3 region: CASREPGLVVNEQFF. In nucleotides, the CDR3 is TGTGCCAGCAGGGAACCGGGACTAGTAGTCAATGAGCAGTTCTTC.

This clone has more than one count but fewer than ten. This chain connects TRBV14 to TRBJ2-1, with 7 bases lining up with TRBD2. The CDR3 has 17 amino acids. Germline V gene sequence: CDR1 SGHDN, CDR2 FVKESK. Trimming at V came to 0 bases and at J to 3 bases, leaving 8 bases not matched to a gene. In nucleotides, the CDR3 is TGTGCCAGCAGCCAAGATTGGGCTAGCGGTTACTACAATGAGCAGTTCTTC. Translation: CASSQDWASGYYNEQFF.

The chain has TRBV9 and TRBJ2-1; 7 bases line up with TRBD2. J lost 4 bases, V lost 3 bases, and 13 bases had no gene match. The germline gives CDR1 SGDLS, CDR2 YYNGEE. The CDR3 contains 17 residues. This CDR3 is CASSARGREYGYNEQFF. The CDR3, as DNA: TGTGCCAGCAGCGCACGTGGGAGGGAGTACGGGTACAATGAGCAGTTCTTC.

This clone appeared a few times. V usage is TRBV2 and J usage is TRBJ1-6, with 7 positions matching TRBD1. CDR1 SNHLY and CDR2 FYNNEI come from the germline V gene. The CDR3 sequence is 14 residues long. Germline trimming cut 1 base from V and 9 bases from J; bases unmatched to any gene: 3. CDR3 DNA: TGTGCCAGCAGTGAAGGAGGGGGCTTTTCACCCCTCCACTTT. Translated: CASSEGGGFSPLHF. The full variable domain, in which reference TRBV2 and TRBJ1-6 provide the parts outside the CDR3, is EPEVTQTPSHQVTQMGQEVILRCVPISNHLYFYWYRQILGQKVEFLVSFYNNEISEKSEIFDDQFSVERPDGSNFTLKIRSTKLEDSAMYFCASSEGGGFSPLHFGNGTRLTVT.

This rearrangement joins TRBV7-8 to TRBJ2-7; 8 nucleotides agree with TRBD1. The CDR3 is 14 amino acids. V lost 4 bases and J lost 4; bases outside the gene matches: 6. Germline V gives CDR1 SGHVS, CDR2 FQNEAQ. The CDR3: CASSYSDRGYEQYF. The DNA of the CDR3 is TGTGCCAGCAGCTACTCCGACAGGGGATACGAGCAGTACTTC.

V gene TRBV6-5 combines with J gene TRBJ1-1; D is possibly TRBD1 (5 bases). This CDR3 region has 13 residues. Germline CDR1 reads MNHEY; CDR2 reads SVGAGI. V gave up 8 bases and J gave up 5 bases, with 15 bases separating them. CDR3 nucleotides: TGTGCCAGCGGAGGGGCCCGAGGGACTGAAGCTTTCTTT. It codes for CASGGARGTEAFF.

The chain joins TRBV6-5 to TRBJ2-7; 9 bases map to TRBD2. This CDR3 has 13 residues. The junction had 7 bases not matched to a gene; V was cut back by 7 bases and J by 6 bases. CDR1 and CDR2 from the germline V gene are MNHEY and SVGAGI. CDR3 in amino acids: CASTGTSFGEQYF. In nucleotides, the CDR3 is TGTGCCAGCACTGGGACTAGCTTTGGCGAGCAGTACTTC.

The rearrangement uses TRBV28 and TRBJ1-5; unclear D gene. The germline V gene encodes CDR1 MDHEN and CDR2 SYDVKM. V lost 7 bases, J lost 11 bases, and 15 bases lay in between. There are 12 residues in the CDR3. CDR3 region: CASTSGPKSQHF. CDR3 nucleotides: TGTGCCAGCACTTCAGGCCCAAAATCCCAGCATTTT.

The chain couples TRBV10-2 to TRBJ2-7; D gene ambiguous. The germline gives CDR1 WSHSY, CDR2 SAAADI. The CDR3 consists of 13 residues. Between the trimmed V and J ends, which lost 3 bases and 0 bases, there was a span of 6 bases. CDR3 region: CASSEEISYEQYF. The CDR3 DNA follows: TGCGCCAGCAGTGAAGAGATCTCCTACGAGCAGTACTTC.

The table lists this clone with a count of one. This chain connects TRBV29-1 to TRBJ2-3, with a tentative D call TRBD2 (6 bases). V dropped 3 bases and J dropped 2 bases, with 15 bases sitting between them. The CDR3 covers 15 residues. Germline-derived CDR1 and CDR2 are SQVTM and ANQGSEA. CDR3 loop: CSVDGWAGLTDTQYF. Written as DNA, the CDR3 is TGCAGCGTTGACGGCTGGGCGGGACTCACAGATACGCAGTATTTT.

The gene calls are TRBV11-2 and TRBJ1-3, with a tentative D call TRBD1 (6 bases). V dropped 3 bases and J dropped 3 bases, with 15 bases sitting between them. Germline V gene lookup returns CDR1 SGHAT and CDR2 FQNNGV. The CDR3 consists of 16 residues. Written as DNA, the CDR3 is TGTGCCAGCAGCTTTTCTGGGGGACAAGATGGAAACACCATATATTTT. Residues: CASSFSGGQDGNTIYF.

This chain connects TRBV10-3 to TRBJ1-5; possibly TRBD1 for D (5 bases). With 0 bases removed from V and 6 bases from J, the gap between germline ends came to 12 bases. The CDR3 sequence is 15 residues long. Germline values: CDR1 ENHRY, CDR2 SYGVKD. Written as DNA, the CDR3 is TGTGCCATCAGTGAGTCAGGGCAGGGAGGTCAGCCCCAGCATTTT. It encodes CAISESGQGGQPQHF.

This sequence joins TRBV25-1 and TRBJ2-1, with D unclear. The CDR3 is 13 residues long. V gave up 4 bases and J gave up 9 bases, with 13 bases separating them. Germline V gene data show CDR1 as MGHDK and CDR2 as SYGVNS. CDR3 coding DNA: TGTGCCAGCAGTGGATGGGCGCTTGGTGAGCAGTTCTTC. Residues: CASSGWALGEQFF.

The chain joins TRBV5-4 to TRBJ2-1; 7 bases are shared with TRBD1. The CDR3 sequence is 15 residues long. After removal of 3 bases from V and 9 bases from J, the junction contained 12 bases not matched to a gene. Germline CDR1 SGHNT, CDR2 YYREEE (reference sequence). CDR3 DNA sequence: TGTGCCAGCAGCTCGGGGACAGCGAAAATGGTTGAGCAGTTCTTC. It codes for CASSSGTAKMVEQFF.

This chain uses TRBV3-1 (or the pseudogene TRBV3-2) with TRBJ1-2; 9 positions match TRBD1. The CDR3 is 14 amino acids. CDR1 is LGHDT, CDR2 YNNKEL, per germline (reference sequence). Trimming cost V 5 bases and J 4 bases; bases outside gene matches: 5. The CDR3 DNA reads TGTGCCAGCAGCGCCGGACAGGGGATCTATGGCTACACCTTC. It is translated as CASSAGQGIYGYTF.